This T cell receptor (beta chain) was found in a study of T cell repertoires in cytomegalovirus infection. TCRdb re-analysed the reads in MiXCR, keeping a single row per CDR3 protein. The sample holds some 200,000 distinct CDR3 sequences, approximately 9.6% seen once. Ten or more counts support this clonotype. Sequencing was carried out using PBMCs. The sequence came from a human donor in good health (CMV status not recorded). Some clones in this sample may be carry-over from other donors' samples.

CDR3 sequence (DNA): TGTGCCAGCAGCTCCCTTGGACTAGCGGCAACCCAAGAGACCCAGTACTTC. It is translated as CASSSLGLAATQETQYF. The V and J genes are TRBV7-2 and TRBJ2-5; 10 bases fit TRBD2. J was trimmed by 1 base and V by 4 bases; bases with no gene match: 9. The CDR3 has 17 amino acids. Germline assignment: CDR1 SGHTA and CDR2 FQGNSA.